This T cell receptor beta chain is from a study of CD8 T cells in Susac syndrome. This CDR3 region has 14 residues. Germline V CDR1 and CDR2: SEHNR, FQNEAQ (reference sequence). V lost 5 bases and J 3 bases, leaving 13 bases between the germline ends. Random hexamers were used to reverse transcribe an amount of roughly 0.45 to 1 ug RNA. Each CDR3 protein is one row after TCRdb ran MiXCR on the immunoSEQ multiplex PCR reads. The sample yields some 300,000 distinct CDR3 sequences, 85% seen once. The chain is built from TRBV7-9 and TRBJ1-1, with D possibly TRBD1 on 6 matching bases. The sequence came from a human donor with multiple sclerosis. Sequencing was done on a sample of CD8+ T cells from PBMCs. The CDR3 DNA reads TGTGCCAGCAGCCCCTGGGACACTTACACTGAAGCTTTCTTT. This gives the protein CASSPWDTYTEAFF.